This T cell receptor (beta chain) was observed in a study of early T cells in non-severe SARS-CoV-2 infection. V dropped 6 bases and J dropped 4 bases, with 18 bases sitting between them. The CDR3 is 15 residues long. Germline-derived CDR1 and CDR2 are MNHEY and SVGAGI. Unique molecular identifiers were attached to individual cDNA molecules. MiXCR was run by TCRdb on the 5' RACE reads, yielding one entry per CDR3 protein. Here the sample spans roughly 35,000 distinct CDR3 sequences, over 6.5% being singletons. The chain uses TRBV6-5 and TRBJ1-2, with D perhaps matching TRBD1 (6 bases). The sequencing sample was made of whole blood. This clonotype originated in an adult who was a healthcare worker with PCR-confirmed SARS-CoV-2 infection or an uninfected control (not recorded which). CDR3 sequence (DNA): TGTGCCAGCAGCTCGCCTGTGGGGGGCAGCTATGGCTACACCTTC. Protein product: CASSSPVGGSYGYTF.